This T cell receptor (beta chain) emerged from a study of breast tumors, draining lymph nodes, adjacent tissues. This CDR3 is built from 12 residues. Axillary draining lymph nodes of breast cancer patients supplied the node samples. Comments on this clonotype: Its antigen is not known. One end of the junction does not line up with germline, which may come from a read error.

TCRdb ran MiXCR on the multiplex PCR reads and lists one entry per CDR3 protein. The table shows 140,000 to 150,000 distinct CDR3 sequences, with approximately 32% occurring only once. Findings and limits, study-wide: Data only fit, rather than demonstrated, lymph node origin of most tumor T cells. Tumor TCR diversity was below lymph nodes but above nontumor tissue.

The TCR originated in a female donor with breast cancer. Some clones in this sample may be carry-over from other donors' samples. This chain connects TRBV12-3 or TRBV12-4 to TRBJ2-6; 9 nucleotides match TRBD2. Sequencing was done on a sample of axillary lymph node tissue. CDR3 sequence: CASSSGDNVLTF. CDR3 bases: TGTGCCAGCTCTAGCGGGGACAACGTCCTGACTTTC.